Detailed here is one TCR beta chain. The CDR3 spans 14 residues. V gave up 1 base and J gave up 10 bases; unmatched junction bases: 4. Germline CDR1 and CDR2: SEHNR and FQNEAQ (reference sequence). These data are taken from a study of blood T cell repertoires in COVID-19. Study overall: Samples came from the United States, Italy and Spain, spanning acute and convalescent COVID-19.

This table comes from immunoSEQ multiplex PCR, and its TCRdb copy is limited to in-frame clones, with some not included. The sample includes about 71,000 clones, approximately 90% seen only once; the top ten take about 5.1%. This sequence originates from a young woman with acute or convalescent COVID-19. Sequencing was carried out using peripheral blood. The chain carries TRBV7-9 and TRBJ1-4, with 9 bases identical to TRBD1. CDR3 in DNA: TGTGCCAGCAGCTTAGGGGACAGGGTTGGAAAACTGTTTTTT. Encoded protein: CASSLGDRVGKLFF.